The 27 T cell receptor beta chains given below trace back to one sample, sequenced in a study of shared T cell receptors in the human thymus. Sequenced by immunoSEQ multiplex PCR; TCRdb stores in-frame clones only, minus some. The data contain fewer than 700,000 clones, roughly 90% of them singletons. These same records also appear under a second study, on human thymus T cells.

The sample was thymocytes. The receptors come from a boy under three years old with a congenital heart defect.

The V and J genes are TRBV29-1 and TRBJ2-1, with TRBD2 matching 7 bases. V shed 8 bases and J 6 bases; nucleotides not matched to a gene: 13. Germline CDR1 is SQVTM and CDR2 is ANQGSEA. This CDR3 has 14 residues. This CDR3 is CSSRFEGGPNEQFF. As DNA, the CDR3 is TGCAGCTCCCGCTTCGAGGGAGGGCCCAATGAGCAGTTCTTC.

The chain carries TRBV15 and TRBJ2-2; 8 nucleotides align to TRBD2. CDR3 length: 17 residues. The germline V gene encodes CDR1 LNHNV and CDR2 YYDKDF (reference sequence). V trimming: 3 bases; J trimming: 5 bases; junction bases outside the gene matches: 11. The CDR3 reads CATSSSKLAASTGELFF. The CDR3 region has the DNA TGTGCCACCAGCAGCTCGAAACTAGCGGCCTCTACCGGGGAGCTGTTTTTT.

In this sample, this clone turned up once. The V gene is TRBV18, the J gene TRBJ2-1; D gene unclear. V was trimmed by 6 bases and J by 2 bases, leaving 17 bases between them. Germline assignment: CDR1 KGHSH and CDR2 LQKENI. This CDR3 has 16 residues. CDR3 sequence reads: CASSHELEAPYNEQFF. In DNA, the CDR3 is TGTGCCAGCTCTCACGAGTTAGAGGCCCCCTACAATGAGCAGTTCTTC.

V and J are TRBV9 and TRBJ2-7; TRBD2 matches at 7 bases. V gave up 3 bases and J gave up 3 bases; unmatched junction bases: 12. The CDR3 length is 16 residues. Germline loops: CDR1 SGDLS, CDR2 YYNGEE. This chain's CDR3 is CASSARSLADSYEQYF. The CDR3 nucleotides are TGTGCCAGCAGCGCCCGCTCGCTAGCGGATAGCTACGAGCAGTACTTC.

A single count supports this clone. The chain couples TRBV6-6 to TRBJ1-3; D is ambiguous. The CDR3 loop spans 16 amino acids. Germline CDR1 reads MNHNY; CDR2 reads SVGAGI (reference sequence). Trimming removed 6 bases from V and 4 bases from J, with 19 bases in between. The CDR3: CASSRPGGRSGNTIYF. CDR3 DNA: TGTGCCAGCAGCCGGCCGGGAGGGCGTTCGGGAAACACCATATATTTT.

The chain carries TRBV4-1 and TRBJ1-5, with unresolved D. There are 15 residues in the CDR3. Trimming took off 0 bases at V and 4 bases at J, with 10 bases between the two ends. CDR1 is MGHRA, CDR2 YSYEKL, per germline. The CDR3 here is CASSQDWRRNQPQHF. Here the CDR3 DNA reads TGCGCCAGCAGCCAAGATTGGAGGCGAAATCAGCCCCAGCATTTT.

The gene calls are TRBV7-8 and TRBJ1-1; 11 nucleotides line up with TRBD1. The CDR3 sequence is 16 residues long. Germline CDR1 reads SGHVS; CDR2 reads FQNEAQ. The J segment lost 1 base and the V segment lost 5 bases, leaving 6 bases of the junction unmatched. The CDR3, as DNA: TGTGCCAGCAGCCCCGAGGGGACAGGGGGGAACACTGAAGCTTTCTTT. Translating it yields CASSPEGTGGNTEAFF.

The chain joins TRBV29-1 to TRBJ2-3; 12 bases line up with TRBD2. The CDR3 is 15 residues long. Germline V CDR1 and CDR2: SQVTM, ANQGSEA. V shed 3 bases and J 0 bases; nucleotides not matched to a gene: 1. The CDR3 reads CSVETSGGSTDTQYF. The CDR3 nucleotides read TGCAGCGTTGAGACTAGCGGGGGTAGCACAGATACGCAGTATTTT.

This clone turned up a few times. The CDR3 DNA reads TGCGCCAGCAGTGAAGGAGATCGGACCCAGTACTTC. This codes for CASSEGDRTQYF. V and J are TRBV10-2 and TRBJ2-5; unclear D gene. CDR3 length: 12 amino acids. Trimming stripped 3 bases from V and 7 bases from J, with 9 bases between. Germline loops: CDR1 WSHSY, CDR2 SAAADI.

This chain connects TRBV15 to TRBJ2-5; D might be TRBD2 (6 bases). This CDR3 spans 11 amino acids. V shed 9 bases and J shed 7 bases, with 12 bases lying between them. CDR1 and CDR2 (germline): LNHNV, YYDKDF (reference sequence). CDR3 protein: CATRRVGTQYF. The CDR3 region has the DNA TGTGCCACGAGGAGGGTCGGGACCCAGTACTTC. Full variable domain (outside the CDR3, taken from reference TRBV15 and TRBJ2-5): DAMVIQNPRYQVTQFGKPVTLSCSQTLNHNVMYWYQQKSSQAPKLLFHYYDKDFNNEADTPDNFQSRRPNTSFCFLDIRSPGLGDTAMYLCATRRVGTQYFGPGTRLLVL.

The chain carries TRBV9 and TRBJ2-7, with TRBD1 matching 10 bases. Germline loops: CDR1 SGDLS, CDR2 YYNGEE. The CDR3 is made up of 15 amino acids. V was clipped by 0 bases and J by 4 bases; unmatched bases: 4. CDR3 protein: CASSVGQGALYEQYF. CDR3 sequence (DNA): TGTGCCAGCAGCGTAGGACAGGGGGCGTTGTACGAGCAGTACTTC.

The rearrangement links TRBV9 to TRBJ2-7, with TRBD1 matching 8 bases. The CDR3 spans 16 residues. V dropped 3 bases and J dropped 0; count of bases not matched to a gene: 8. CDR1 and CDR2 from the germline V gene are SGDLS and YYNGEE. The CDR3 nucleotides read TGTGCCAGCAGCGCCCCGGGACAGGAAAGCTCCTACGAGCAGTACTTC. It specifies CASSAPGQESSYEQYF.

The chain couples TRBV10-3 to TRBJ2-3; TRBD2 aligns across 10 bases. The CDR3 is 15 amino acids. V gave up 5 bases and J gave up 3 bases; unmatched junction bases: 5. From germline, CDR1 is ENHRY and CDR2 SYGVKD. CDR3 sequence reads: CAISTGTSVTDTQYF. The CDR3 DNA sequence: TGTGCCATCAGTACCGGGACTAGCGTAACAGATACGCAGTATTTT.

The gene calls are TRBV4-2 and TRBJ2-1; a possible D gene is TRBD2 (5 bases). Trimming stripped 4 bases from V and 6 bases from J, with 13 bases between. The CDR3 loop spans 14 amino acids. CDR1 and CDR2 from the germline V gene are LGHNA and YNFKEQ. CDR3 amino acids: CASSRSGGGNEQFF. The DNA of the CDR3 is TGTGCCAGCAGCCGGTCGGGCGGAGGCAATGAGCAGTTCTTC.

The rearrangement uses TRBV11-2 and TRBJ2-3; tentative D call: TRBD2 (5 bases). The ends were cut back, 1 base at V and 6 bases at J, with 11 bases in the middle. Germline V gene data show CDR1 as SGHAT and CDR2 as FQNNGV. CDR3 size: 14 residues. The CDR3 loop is CASSLARLTDTQYF. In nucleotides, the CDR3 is TGTGCCAGCAGCTTAGCACGACTAACCGATACGCAGTATTTT.

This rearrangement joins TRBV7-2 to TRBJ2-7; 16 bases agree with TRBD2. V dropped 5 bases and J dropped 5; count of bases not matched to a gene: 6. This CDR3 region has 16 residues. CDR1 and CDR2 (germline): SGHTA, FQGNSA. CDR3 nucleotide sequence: TGTGCCAGCAGCGCGGGACTAGCGGGAGGGTGGCACGAGCAGTACTTC. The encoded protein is CASSAGLAGGWHEQYF.

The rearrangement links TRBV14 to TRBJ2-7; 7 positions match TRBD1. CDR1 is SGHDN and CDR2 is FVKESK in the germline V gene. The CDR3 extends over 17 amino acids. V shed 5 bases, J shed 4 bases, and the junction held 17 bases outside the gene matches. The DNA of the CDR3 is TGTGCCAGCAGCGGTCAACCGGTAACGACAGGGCCTTACGAGCAGTACTTC. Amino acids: CASSGQPVTTGPYEQYF.

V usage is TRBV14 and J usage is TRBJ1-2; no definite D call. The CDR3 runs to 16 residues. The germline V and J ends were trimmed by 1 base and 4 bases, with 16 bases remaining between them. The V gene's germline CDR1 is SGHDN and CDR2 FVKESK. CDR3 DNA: TGTGCCAGCAGCCAAGGAGGACTGCAAGCTCCCTATGGCTACACCTTC. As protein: CASSQGGLQAPYGYTF.

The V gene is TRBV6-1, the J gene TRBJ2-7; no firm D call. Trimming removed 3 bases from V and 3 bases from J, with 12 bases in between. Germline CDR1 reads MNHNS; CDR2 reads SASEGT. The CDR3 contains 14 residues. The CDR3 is CASSDKSRDYEQYF. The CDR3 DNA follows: TGTGCCAGCAGTGACAAATCGAGAGACTACGAGCAGTACTTC.

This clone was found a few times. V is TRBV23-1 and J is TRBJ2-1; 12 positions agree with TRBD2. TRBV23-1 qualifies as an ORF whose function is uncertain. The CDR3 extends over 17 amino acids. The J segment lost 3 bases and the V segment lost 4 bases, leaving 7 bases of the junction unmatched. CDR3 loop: CASSRTSGARRYNEQFF. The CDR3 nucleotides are TGCGCCAGCAGTCGGACTAGCGGGGCGAGACGCTACAATGAGCAGTTCTTC.

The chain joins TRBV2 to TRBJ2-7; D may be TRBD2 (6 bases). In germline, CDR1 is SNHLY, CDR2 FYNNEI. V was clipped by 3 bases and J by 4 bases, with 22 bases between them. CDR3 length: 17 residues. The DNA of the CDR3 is TGTGCCAGCAGTGAGACGCACCTTGCATGGGCGGGGTACGAGCAGTACTTC. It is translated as CASSETHLAWAGYEQYF.

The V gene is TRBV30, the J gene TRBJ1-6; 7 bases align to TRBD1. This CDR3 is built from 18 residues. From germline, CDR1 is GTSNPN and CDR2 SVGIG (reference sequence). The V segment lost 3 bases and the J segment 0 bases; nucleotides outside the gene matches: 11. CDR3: CAWSPGTERCSYNSPLHF. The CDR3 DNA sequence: TGTGCCTGGAGCCCAGGGACAGAGCGGTGCTCCTATAATTCACCCCTCCACTTT.

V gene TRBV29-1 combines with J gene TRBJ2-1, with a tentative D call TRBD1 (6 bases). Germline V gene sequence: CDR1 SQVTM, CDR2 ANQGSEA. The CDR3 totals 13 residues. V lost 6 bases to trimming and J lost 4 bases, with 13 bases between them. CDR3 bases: TGCAGCGTCGGGACACGGGCTTACAATGAGCAGTTCTTC. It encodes CSVGTRAYNEQFF.

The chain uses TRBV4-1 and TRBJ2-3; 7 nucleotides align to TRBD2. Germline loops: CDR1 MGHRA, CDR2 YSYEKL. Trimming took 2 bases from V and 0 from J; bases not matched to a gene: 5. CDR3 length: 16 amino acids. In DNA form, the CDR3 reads TGCGCCAGCAGCCAAAACCGAGCGGGAAGCACAGATACGCAGTATTTT. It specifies CASSQNRAGSTDTQYF.

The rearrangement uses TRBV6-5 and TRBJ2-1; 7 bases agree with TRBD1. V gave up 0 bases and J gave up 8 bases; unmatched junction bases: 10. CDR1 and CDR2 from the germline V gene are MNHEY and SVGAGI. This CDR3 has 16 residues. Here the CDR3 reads CASSYSTRDRCDEQFF. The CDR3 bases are TGTGCCAGCAGTTACTCTACCCGGGACAGATGCGATGAGCAGTTCTTC.

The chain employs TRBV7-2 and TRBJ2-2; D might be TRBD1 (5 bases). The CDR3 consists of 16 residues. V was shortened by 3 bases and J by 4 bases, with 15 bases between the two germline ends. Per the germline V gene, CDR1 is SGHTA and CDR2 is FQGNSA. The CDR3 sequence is CASSFPGKGVTGELFF. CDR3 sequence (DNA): TGTGCCAGCAGCTTTCCAGGGAAAGGGGTCACCGGGGAGCTGTTTTTT.

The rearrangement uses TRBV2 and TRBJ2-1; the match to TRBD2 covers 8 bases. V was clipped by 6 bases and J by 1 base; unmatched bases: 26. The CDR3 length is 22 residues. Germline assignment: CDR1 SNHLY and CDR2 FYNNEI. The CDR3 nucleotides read TGTGCCAGCAGCGTTGTCCCGGGACTAGGACGTAATCGCAGAGGGTCCTACAATGAGCAGTTCTTC. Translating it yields CASSVVPGLGRNRRGSYNEQFF.